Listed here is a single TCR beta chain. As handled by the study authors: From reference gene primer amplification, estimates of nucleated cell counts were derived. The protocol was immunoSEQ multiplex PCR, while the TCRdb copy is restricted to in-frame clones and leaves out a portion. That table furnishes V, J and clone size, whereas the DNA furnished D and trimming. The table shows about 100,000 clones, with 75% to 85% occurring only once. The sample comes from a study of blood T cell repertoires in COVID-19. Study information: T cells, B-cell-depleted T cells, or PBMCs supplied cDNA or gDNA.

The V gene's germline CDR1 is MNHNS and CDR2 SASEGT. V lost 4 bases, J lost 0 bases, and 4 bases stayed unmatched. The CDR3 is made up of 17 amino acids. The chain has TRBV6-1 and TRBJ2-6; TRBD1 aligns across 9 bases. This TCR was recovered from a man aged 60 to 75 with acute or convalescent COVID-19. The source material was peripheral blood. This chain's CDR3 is CASSGTGANSGANVLTF. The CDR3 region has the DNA TGTGCCAGCAGTGGGACAGGGGCTAACTCTGGGGCCAACGTCCTGACTTTC.